This TCR beta chain originates from a study of T-cell memory formation after mild COVID-19. Study details: Largely, TCR clusters stayed within a single donor.

Germline CDR1 is SGHTA and CDR2 is FQGNSA. Trimming stripped 5 bases from V and 0 bases from J, with 13 bases between. CDR3 size: 15 residues. Study conclusions and caveats: Researchers report contracting CD4+ clones mostly in CM and EM, with CD8+ clones in EMRA.

TCRdb itself ran the 5' RACE reads through MiXCR, one entry per CDR3 protein. The data contain under 200,000 distinct CDR3 sequences, 31% of them singletons. This clonotype was seen once. Its antigen remains unidentified. The TCR originated in an adult woman who had mild COVID-19 (a few samples of this study predate the infection). Cell type and time point are not known. Specimen: PBMCs or a T cell subset sorted from them (not recorded which). This sequence joins TRBV7-2 and TRBJ1-1; D is ambiguous. Here the CDR3 reads CASSDKDMLNTEAFF. The DNA for the CDR3 is TGTGCCAGCAGCGACAAAGATATGCTGAACACTGAAGCTTTCTTT.